The rows below give T cell receptor beta chains drawn from one sample of a study of shared clonotypes between healthy human individuals. Using immunoSEQ multiplex PCR, the repertoire was profiled, and TCRdb retains in-frame clones only, with some absent. The table has under 2,000,000 clones, roughly 94% seen once. The specimen was naive CD8+ T cells sorted from blood. The receptors were sampled from a man between 18 and 35 years old in good health. Both conserved end residues are part of each CDR3. Fields, in order: D gene, CDR3 length, V gene, clone size, J gene, CDR3 DNA, CDR3 protein. The D gene is left open where the match is weak. Clone size is stated in some rows and not others, as once, few, many or a class when expanded.

.	12	TRBV11-2	.	TRBJ1-1	TGTGCCAGCAGCAGACTCGACACTGAAGCTTTCTTT	CASSRLDTEAFF
.	14	TRBV19	.	TRBJ2-6	TGTGCCAGCGCACAGAGCTCTGGGGCCAACGTCCTGACTTTC	CASAQSSGANVLTF
.	15	TRBV6-6	.	TRBJ1-1	TGTGCCAGCGGCGTCGGCAGAATAATGAACACTGAAGCTTTCTTT	CASGVGRIMNTEAFF
TRBD2	15	TRBV11-2	.	TRBJ2-7	TGTGCCAGCAGGGGCCATAGCGGGGGGTTATACGAGCAGTACTTC	CASRGHSGGLYEQYF
.	16	TRBV7-6	once	TRBJ2-7	TGTGCCAGCAGCTTTACGCCGACATCCCCCTCCTACGAGCAGTACTTC	CASSFTPTSPSYEQYF
TRBD1	13	TRBV5-1	few	TRBJ1-2	TGCGCCAGCAGCCCGGACAGGGGGGATGGCTACACCTTC	CASSPDRGDGYTF
.	11	TRBV7-9	.	TRBJ2-7	TGTGCCAGCAGCGCCGCTTACGAGCAGTACTTC	CASSAAYEQYF
.	13	TRBV7-5	.	TRBJ2-1	TGTGCCAGAAGCCCCCGGACTAGCGGGAGGCAGTTCTTC	CARSPRTSGRQFF
TRBD2	13	TRBV5-1	once	TRBJ2-7	TGCGCCAGCAGCTTTGGCGGGGGCTACGAGCAGTACTTC	CASSFGGGYEQYF
TRBD1	15	TRBV7-3	.	TRBJ2-2	TGTGCCAGCAGCTCCATAGGGGGCCTCACCGGGGAGCTGTTTTTT	CASSSIGGLTGELFF
.	14	TRBV21-1	.	TRBJ2-5	TGTGCCAGCAGCATCGGACAGGCGGAAGAGACCCAGTACTTC	CASSIGQAEETQYF
TRBD1	14	TRBV7-9	.	TRBJ1-5	TGTGCCAGCAGCTCGACAGGGGGAAGCCAGCCCCAGCATTTT	CASSSTGGSQPQHF
.	13	TRBV7-9	.	TRBJ2-1	TGTGCCAGCAGCTCGATGGGGGCCGGTGAGCAGTTCTTC	CASSSMGAGEQFF
TRBD1	15	TRBV19	.	TRBJ2-5	TGTGCCAGTAGTGGACGGGGACAGGGTATCGAGACCCAGTACTTC	CASSGRGQGIETQYF
.	15	TRBV7-9	once	TRBJ1-5	TGTGCCAGCAGCTTTGGCGAGACCTGGATACAGCCCCAGCATTTT	CASSFGETWIQPQHF
.	16	TRBV13	.	TRBJ2-1	TGTGCCAGCAGCCCCAGAGGGCGGGGGCCTTACAATGAGCAGTTCTTC	CASSPRGRGPYNEQFF
.	16	TRBV7-9	.	TRBJ2-1	TGTGCCATCACAGCTTTTGTATTCAACCGCTACAATGAGCAGTTCTTC	CAITAFVFNRYNEQFF
.	12	TRBV9	.	TRBJ2-7	TGTGCCAGCAGCGGCTCGGGGTACGAGCAGTACTTC	CASSGSGYEQYF
.	16	TRBV7-8	.	TRBJ2-3	TGTGCCAGCAGCTTAGAATTTGCGGGGCTCACAGATACGCAGTATTTT	CASSLEFAGLTDTQYF
.	13	TRBV6-5	.	TRBJ2-7	TGTGCCAGCTCCCTAGGAGGCTGGAACGAGCAGTACTTC	CASSLGGWNEQYF
.	12	TRBV13	.	TRBJ2-3	TGTGCCAGCAGCTCCATACCCGATACGCAGTATTTT	CASSSIPDTQYF
.	16	TRBV2	.	TRBJ2-5	TGTGCCAGCAGTGAAGTGGAGGGGCGGAATGTAGAGACCCAGTACTTC	CASSEVEGRNVETQYF
.	19	TRBV7-9	.	TRBJ2-2	TGTGCCAGCAGCCAAGAGGGTGATTGGTGGGAGCGGGTCACCGGGGAGCTGTTTTTT	CASSQEGDWWERVTGELFF